This passage covers 9 T cell receptor beta chains from one sample sequenced in a study of T cell responses to AZD1222 COVID-19 vaccine. Repertoires were generated with immunoSEQ multiplex PCR, while TCRdb's copy carries only in-frame clones and drops some. Here the sample spans about 130,000 clones, about nine tenths being singletons. The input for sequencing was peripheral blood, taken 28 days after the second AZD1222 dose. The receptors come from an adult who received the AZD1222 COVID-19 vaccine.

The rearrangement links TRBV5-1 to TRBJ2-1, with unresolved D. Per the germline V gene, CDR1 is SGHRS and CDR2 is YFSETQ. CDR3 size: 13 residues. The ends were cut back, 0 bases at V and 7 bases at J, with 8 bases in the middle. For the CDR3, the DNA is TGCGCCAGCAGCTTGGAGTGGGTGAATGAGCAGTTCTTC. This sequence encodes CASSLEWVNEQFF.

The CDR3 DNA is TGTGCCATCAAAGTGGACGGGAGCCTCGGCTCCGGGGAGCTGTTTTTT. Its protein is CAIKVDGSLGSGELFF. This sequence joins TRBV10-3 and TRBJ2-2; a weak D match, TRBD2 (6 bases). The V end was cut by 7 bases, the J end by 6 bases, with 21 bases between. From germline, CDR1 is ENHRY and CDR2 SYGVKD. The CDR3 is made up of 16 amino acids.

V usage is TRBV27 and J usage is TRBJ1-2; D perhaps matches TRBD1 (6 bases). CDR3 size: 16 residues. Germline values: CDR1 MNHEY, CDR2 SMNVEV (reference sequence). The V end lost 5 bases, the J end lost 4 bases, and 20 bases lay between the germline ends. CDR3 loop: CASSPVGATASYGYTF. Written as DNA, the CDR3 is TGTGCCAGCAGTCCCGTGGGGGCTACTGCCAGCTATGGCTACACCTTC.

The V call is TRBV20-1, the J call TRBJ1-3; D is uncertain. CDR1 and CDR2 from the germline V gene are DFQATT and SNEGSKA (reference sequence). V was clipped by 3 bases and J by 1 base, with 1 base between them. This CDR3 is 11 amino acids long. The CDR3 spells CSARSGNTIYF. As DNA, the CDR3 is TGCAGTGCTAGGTCTGGAAACACCATATATTTT.

V gene TRBV4-2 combines with J gene TRBJ2-2; 12 positions match TRBD2. CDR3 length equals 18 residues. V lost 4 bases and J lost 4; bases outside the gene matches: 10. Germline CDR1 reads LGHNA; CDR2 reads YNFKEQ. In nucleotides, the CDR3 is TGTGCCAGCAGCCCTAGACTAGCGGGAGAAGTTATCACCGGGGAGCTGTTTTTT. This encodes CASSPRLAGEVITGELFF.

The chain recombines TRBV7-9 with TRBJ2-5; TRBD1 aligns across 9 bases. V gave up 5 bases and J gave up 2 bases; unmatched junction bases: 6. Germline V gives CDR1 SEHNR, CDR2 FQNEAQ (reference sequence). The CDR3 loop spans 15 amino acids. CDR3 sequence reads: CASSHGQGWQETQYF. The DNA for the CDR3 is TGTGCCAGCAGCCACGGACAGGGGTGGCAAGAGACCCAGTACTTC.

This clone was detected only once. This rearrangement joins TRBV28 to TRBJ2-4, with TRBD2 as a possible D gene (5 bases). The CDR3 is made up of 15 amino acids. Trimming pared 4 bases from V and 0 bases from J, leaving 10 bases between. The germline gives CDR1 MDHEN, CDR2 SYDVKM. For the CDR3, the DNA is TGTGCCAGCAGTTGGCAAGGACTAGCCAAAAACATTCAGTACTTC. Amino acids: CASSWQGLAKNIQYF.

The rearrangement joins TRBV19 to TRBJ1-5; D is unclear. Per the germline V gene, CDR1 is LNHDA and CDR2 is SQIVND (reference sequence). This CDR3 is 16 amino acids long. Trimming left V 3 bases short and J 5 bases short, with 17 bases between. The CDR3 region is CASSIPGRAGYQPQHF. The CDR3, as DNA: TGTGCCAGTAGTATCCCAGGAAGGGCAGGATATCAGCCCCAGCATTTT.

CDR3 DNA: TGTGCCAGCTCACCTATTGGGGGTGCCTCGAACACTGAAGCTTTCTTT. Residues: CASSPIGGASNTEAFF. The rearrangement joins TRBV18 to TRBJ1-1; tentative D call: TRBD1 (5 bases). V was clipped by 3 bases and J by 1 base, with 15 bases between them. Germline values: CDR1 KGHSH, CDR2 LQKENI. This CDR3 region has 16 residues.